The clone carrying this TCR beta chain was counted only a few times. The V gene's germline CDR1 is KGHDR and CDR2 SFDVKD. After removal of 3 bases from V and 3 bases from J, the junction contained 5 bases not matched to a gene. There are 15 residues in the CDR3. How the authors handled the data: Amplification from reference gene primers served as the basis for estimated nucleated cell counts. Using immunoSEQ multiplex PCR, the repertoire was profiled, and TCRdb retains in-frame clones only, with some absent. That table is the source of V, J and clone size, and D and trimming were worked out from the DNA. The data hold some 170,000 clones, with approximately 90% observed a single time. This specimen comes from a study of blood T cell repertoires in COVID-19. Turning to the study itself: Sample material is recorded as cDNA or gDNA derived from T cells, B-cell-depleted T cells, or PBMCs.

The material sequenced was peripheral blood. The sequence was collected from a woman aged 60-70 years who had recovered from COVID-19. This chain uses TRBV24-1 with TRBJ1-1; TRBD1 aligns across 8 bases. Here the CDR3 reads CATSDPRQGHTEAFF. CDR3 nucleotides: TGTGCCACCAGTGATCCTAGACAGGGGCACACTGAAGCTTTCTTT.